The 24 T cell receptor beta chains below come from one sample, sequenced in a study of beta chain features in type 1 diabetes (dated by TCRdb to the late 2010s). What the work shows at the level of the full study, not this receptor alone: In all four CD4+ subsets, TCRB CDR3 length was moderately but significantly shorter in type 1 diabetes patients.

Antigens for these TCRs are unknown. The receptor library was made with the immunoSEQ multiplex PCR assay. The entire amount of isolated RNA was reverse transcribed using the High Capacity cDNA Reverse Transcription Kit, so the sequenced TCRB transcripts were expressed ones. Imported from immuneACCESS, the table was reduced by TCRdb to in-frame sequences with V and J called. These copies leave out some clones; in studies compared against another copy, an unresolved V gene accounts for under half, and the cause of the remainder is not known. In this sample the table shows 300,000 to 350,000 clones, approximately 12% of which occur a single time. About 0.015% of the sample rests with the top ten. Sample: naive CD4+ T cells from blood. The cell subset or site label corresponds to: true naive CD4+ T cells. These receptors all stem from a woman between 18 and 30 years old with type 1 diabetes.

This clone was picked up a small number of times. The J gene is TRBJ2-7, the V gene TRBV10-3; the match to TRBD1 covers 8 bases. Germline CDR1 and CDR2: ENHRY and SYGVKD. CDR3 length: 12 residues. The chain's CDR3 is CAISHTGGSGLV. CDR3 coding DNA: TGTGCCATCAGTCATACAGGGGGAAGTGGCCTCGTC.

This clone was counted between two and nine times. J is TRBJ1-2 and V is TRBV29-1; unclear D gene. V lost 5 bases and J lost 3, with 10 bases in between. The CDR3 contains 12 residues. Germline V gene sequence: CDR1 SQVTM, CDR2 ANQGSEA. DNA of the CDR3: TGCAGCGTTCGAAAGGGAGACTATGGCTACACCTTC. This encodes CSVRKGDYGYTF.

In this sample, this clone turned up a few times. Other DNA sequences in this sample translate to the same CDR3. The J gene is TRBJ1-1, the V gene TRBV7-9, with TRBD1 identical over 7 bases. The V gene end was trimmed by 5 bases and the J gene end by 1 base; junction bases not matched to a gene: 4. The V gene's germline CDR1 is SEHNR and CDR2 FQNEAQ (reference sequence). The CDR3 length is 14 residues. The CDR3 protein is CASSLQGPNTEAFF. For the CDR3, the DNA is TGTGCCAGCAGCCTACAGGGGCCGAACACTGAAGCTTTCTTT.

This clone was counted a few times. The chain is built from TRBV6-1 and TRBJ2-5, with 9 bases fitting TRBD1. The CDR3 runs to 16 residues. Germline V gene lookup returns CDR1 MNHNS and CDR2 SASEGT. The trim removed 3 bases at V and 5 bases at J, leaving 10 bases unmatched. The CDR3 coding sequence is TGTGCCAGCAGTGAGAGAATGGGACAGGGCTTGGAGACCCAGTACTTC. This sequence encodes CASSERMGQGLETQYF.

This clone appeared a few times. This rearrangement joins TRBV20-1 to TRBJ2-3, with D unresolved. V shed 5 bases and J shed 6 bases, with 9 bases lying between them. CDR1 and CDR2 (germline): DFQATT, SNEGSKA (reference sequence). The CDR3 length is 11 residues. The CDR3 protein is CSAPWRDTQYF. As DNA, the CDR3 is TGCAGTGCTCCCTGGCGGGATACGCAGTATTTT.

This clone was seen a handful of times. This chain connects TRBV19 to TRBJ1-1, with a tentative D call TRBD1 (5 bases). Per the germline V gene, CDR1 is LNHDA and CDR2 is SQIVND (reference sequence). The V end was cut by 8 bases, the J end by 4 bases, with 17 bases between. This CDR3 has 14 residues. In DNA form, the CDR3 reads TGTGCCAGTCATCCCCAGGGTCCCGGCACTGAAGCTTTCTTT. It codes for CASHPQGPGTEAFF.

This clone turned up a few times. This rearrangement joins TRBV2 to TRBJ1-2; D remains unclear. V lost 3 bases and J 7 bases, leaving 6 bases between the germline ends. This CDR3 has 11 amino acids. The germline gives CDR1 SNHLY, CDR2 FYNNEI. CDR3 residues: CASSDRVGYTF. As DNA, the CDR3 is TGTGCCAGCAGTGACCGAGTTGGCTACACCTTC. The whole variable domain, remainder taken from reference TRBV2 and TRBJ1-2, is EPEVTQTPSHQVTQMGQEVILRCVPISNHLYFYWYRQILGQKVEFLVSFYNNEISEKSEIFDDQFSVERPDGSNFTLKIRSTKLEDSAMYFCASSDRVGYTFGSGTRLTVV.

V gene TRBV28 combines with J gene TRBJ1-5; 8 bases line up with TRBD1. Germline V gene sequence: CDR1 MDHEN, CDR2 SYDVKM. The trim removed 7 bases at V and 3 bases at J, leaving 8 bases unmatched. The CDR3 is 15 amino acids. The CDR3 DNA reads TGTGCCAGCATCGCATCCCAGGGGGCCAATCAGCCCCAGCATTTT. Residues: CASIASQGANQPQHF.

This clone has a handful of counts. The CDR3 nucleotides read TGTGCCTGGAGTGAGGGACTAGTGGGGTACGAGCAGTACTTC. Translating it yields CAWSEGLVGYEQYF. The chain couples TRBV30 to TRBJ2-7; 8 nucleotides align to TRBD2. Germline V CDR1 and CDR2: GTSNPN, SVGIG (reference sequence). The CDR3 runs 14 residues. The V gene end was trimmed by 1 base and the J gene end by 4 bases; junction bases not matched to a gene: 6.

Only a few counts were recorded for this clone. V is TRBV5-1 and J is TRBJ2-3, with a weak D call TRBD1 (6 bases). Germline V gene lookup returns CDR1 SGHRS and CDR2 YFSETQ. This CDR3 is 15 amino acids long. Trimming removed 0 bases at V and 2 bases at J, with 10 bases between. CDR3 sequence: CASSLEGQITDTQYF. The DNA of the CDR3 is TGCGCCAGCAGCTTGGAAGGACAGATCACAGATACGCAGTATTTT.

V usage is TRBV2 and J usage is TRBJ2-1, with D perhaps matching TRBD1 (6 bases). The CDR3 sequence is 12 residues long. CDR1 is SNHLY, CDR2 FYNNEI, per germline. V lost 6 bases and J lost 6, with 9 bases in between. In DNA, the CDR3 is TGTGCCAGCAGACAGGGCGTCAATGAGCAGTTCTTC. Encoded protein: CASRQGVNEQFF.

The chain carries TRBV19 and TRBJ2-1, with D possibly being TRBD2 (6 bases). From germline, CDR1 is LNHDA and CDR2 SQIVND (reference sequence). This CDR3 has 15 amino acids. Trimming removed 2 bases from V and 0 bases from J, with 8 bases in between. The CDR3 DNA sequence: TGTGCCAGTAGTATAAGCGGGCGCTCCTACAATGAGCAGTTCTTC. Translating gives CASSISGRSYNEQFF.

This clone was recorded a few times. This chain links TRBV4-1 with TRBJ2-3, with TRBD2 identical over 7 bases. Germline CDR1 and CDR2: MGHRA and YSYEKL. Unmatched junction bases numbered 10, after V lost 7 bases and J lost 6 bases. The CDR3 runs 14 residues. CDR3: CASNRDYARDTQYF. CDR3 sequence (DNA): TGCGCCAGCAACCGGGACTATGCGAGGGATACGCAGTATTTT.

This clone was detected only a few times. The rearrangement uses TRBV12-5 and TRBJ1-1; 7 bases are shared with TRBD1. This CDR3 contains 14 residues. CDR1 is LGHNT, CDR2 FRNRAP, per germline. After removal of 1 base from V and 9 bases from J, the junction contained 8 bases not matched to a gene. The CDR3 bases are TGTGCTAGTGGTTTGGCAACCGGGACAGCCCAAGCTTTCTTT. Translation gives CASGLATGTAQAFF.

The rearrangement joins TRBV28 to TRBJ1-2; 7 bases agree with TRBD1. With V trimmed by 7 bases and J by 8 bases, 13 bases remained unmatched. The germline V gene encodes CDR1 MDHEN and CDR2 SYDVKM. CDR3 length: 14 residues. The chain's CDR3 is CASTTVPGGRGYTF. CDR3 coding DNA: TGTGCCAGCACCACTGTGCCAGGGGGGAGAGGCTACACCTTC.

This clone was seen a few times. Other DNA variants within this sample encode the same CDR3. This chain joins TRBV11-2 and TRBJ2-5; D may be TRBD2 (6 bases). Germline loops: CDR1 SGHAT, CDR2 FQNNGV. The CDR3 loop spans 16 amino acids. Deletions cut 3 bases from V and 5 bases from J, with 19 bases between. For the CDR3, the DNA is TGTGCCAGCAGCTTCCTCCTCTCCGGGGGTGGGGAGACCCAGTACTTC. Translated: CASSFLLSGGGETQYF.

V and J are TRBV5-1 and TRBJ2-5; D unclear. This CDR3 is built from 14 residues. The germline CDR1 and CDR2 sequences are SGHRS and YFSETQ. V was pared by 2 bases and J by 2 bases, with 10 bases between. CDR3 DNA: TGCGCCAGCAGCTTTACAGCTGCTCAAGAGACCCAGTACTTC. It specifies CASSFTAAQETQYF.

The chain couples TRBV28 to TRBJ2-2; D remains ambiguous. V dropped 6 bases and J dropped 7 bases, with 6 bases sitting between them. CDR3 length: 11 amino acids. Germline CDR1 reads MDHEN; CDR2 reads SYDVKM. This chain's CDR3 is CASSSRGELFF. The CDR3 coding sequence is TGTGCCAGCAGCTCGCGCGGGGAGCTGTTTTTT.

This clone turned up a few times. The chain carries TRBV5-6 and TRBJ2-3; 9 bases fit TRBD1. V gave up 0 bases and J gave up 4 bases; unmatched junction bases: 0. Looked up from germline, CDR1 is SGHDT and CDR2 is YYEEEE. This CDR3 has 14 residues. CDR3 amino acids: CASSLGQGADTQYF. In nucleotides, the CDR3 is TGTGCCAGCAGCTTGGGACAGGGGGCAGATACGCAGTATTTT.

This chain links TRBV30 with TRBJ2-5; TRBD1 matches 7 bases. This CDR3 is 15 amino acids long. CDR1 GTSNPN and CDR2 SVGIG come from the germline V gene (reference sequence). Trimming cost V 4 bases and J 0 bases; bases outside gene matches: 8. The CDR3 spells CAWKTGIQYQETQYF. CDR3 sequence (DNA): TGTGCCTGGAAGACAGGGATTCAGTACCAAGAGACCCAGTACTTC.

With respect to this clone: Distinct nucleotide sequences in the sample also encode this CDR3. The J gene is TRBJ1-1, the V gene TRBV18; 9 nucleotides agree with TRBD1. CDR3 length: 15 residues. Germline V gives CDR1 KGHSH, CDR2 LQKENI. J was trimmed by 2 bases and V by 3 bases; bases with no gene match: 4. The DNA of the CDR3 is TGTGCCAGCTCACCGACGGACAGGGGTAACACTGAAGCTTTCTTT. Translation: CASSPTDRGNTEAFF.

Only a few counts were recorded for this clone. The chain combines TRBV7-3 with TRBJ2-3; D ambiguous. Deletions cut 2 bases from V and 0 bases from J, with 9 bases between. The CDR3 totals 15 residues. Germline values: CDR1 SGHTA, CDR2 FQGTGA. CDR3 in DNA: TGTGCCAGCAGCTTACGGTACTCTAGCACAGATACGCAGTATTTT. The encoded protein is CASSLRYSSTDTQYF. Drawing the rest from reference TRBV7-3 and TRBJ2-3, the complete variable domain is GAGVSQTPSNKVTEKGKYVELRCDPISGHTALYWYRQSLGQGPEFLIYFQGTGAADDSGLPNDRFFAVRPEGSVSTLKIQRTERGDSAVYLCASSLRYSSTDTQYFGPGTRLTVL.

The chain joins TRBV4-3 to TRBJ2-1; 7 bases map to TRBD1. Germline V gene sequence: CDR1 LGHNA, CDR2 YSLEER. The CDR3 is 15 residues long. The J segment lost 6 bases and the V segment lost 4 bases, leaving 9 bases of the junction unmatched. CDR3 bases: TGCGCCAGCAGCCCGCGCCCCGACAGGGTCAATGAGCAGTTCTTC. This sequence encodes CASSPRPDRVNEQFF.

This clone has only a few counts. V usage is TRBV11-2 and J usage is TRBJ2-1; 10 nucleotides agree with TRBD2. CDR1 and CDR2 (germline): SGHAT, FQNNGV. V gave up 5 bases and J gave up 8 bases; unmatched junction bases: 12. The CDR3 totals 16 residues. The CDR3 nucleotides are TGTGCCAGCAGCCTTAGGGTCCTAGCGGGAGTTGATGAGCAGTTCTTC. As protein: CASSLRVLAGVDEQFF.